This T cell receptor beta chain is drawn from a study of PD-L1 blockade in urothelial cancer. This table comes from immunoSEQ multiplex PCR, and its TCRdb copy is limited to in-frame clones, with some not included. This table has some 63,000 clones, roughly 80% appearing once. Germline-derived CDR1 and CDR2 are SGHRS and YFSETQ. The V gene end was trimmed by 0 bases and the J gene end by 0 bases; junction bases not matched to a gene: 9. The CDR3 loop spans 19 amino acids. The time point here: pretreatment peripheral blood. Each patient supplied 1 to 8 pretreatment and on-treatment samples. This material consisted of PBMCs, taken around atezolizumab (anti-PD-L1) treatment. This chain links TRBV5-1 with TRBJ2-1; 10 bases line up with TRBD2. This clonotype was obtained from a man between 65 and 85 years old with urothelial cancer. The CDR3 coding sequence is TGCGCCAGCAGCTTGGAGCGAGCGGGAGGGCCTGGCTCCTACAATGAGCAGTTCTTC. It codes for CASSLERAGGPGSYNEQFF.